The rows below give T cell receptor beta chains drawn from one sample of a study of blood T cell repertoires in COVID-19. Measured with immunoSEQ multiplex PCR; TCRdb has only the in-frame clones, and not every one. The sample has roughly 75,000 clones; almost 85% are singletons. What was sequenced was peripheral blood. The receptors were sampled from a man aged 45 to 65 with COVID-19, enrolled during active disease. The CDR3 runs from the conserved cysteine through the conserved F or W. Fields, in order: V gene, CDR3 length, J gene, CDR3 protein.

TRBV27	15	TRBJ2-1	CASRSGTSGYNEQFF
TRBV7-2	16	TRBJ1-2	CASSLLDRALLDYYTF
TRBV9	15	TRBJ2-7	CASSPAGQGTYEQYF
TRBV2	12	TRBJ2-1	CASSGQYNEQFF
TRBV28	13	TRBJ2-7	CASSTGQPWEQYF
TRBV6-2/TRBV6-3	16	TRBJ1-4	CASSYSQGAPNEKLFF
TRBV7-8	16	TRBJ2-7	CASSRPGSLGAYEQYF
TRBV6-5	13	TRBJ2-7	CASKDSSSYEQYF
TRBV25-1	12	TRBJ2-3	CASSGSADTQYF
TRBV28	15	TRBJ2-3	CASSPLDESGDTQYF
TRBV7-2	14	TRBJ2-7	CASSRSRDSYEQYF
TRBV7-2	13	TRBJ1-1	CASSAQGNTEAFF
TRBV20-1	13	TRBJ2-7	CSASVPGNYEQYF